A selection of T cell receptor beta chains follows, all from one sample in a study of T-cell reconstitution after alpha-beta-depleted transplantation in children. MiXCR, applied by TCRdb to the PCR reads, yields one record per CDR3 protein. The sample shows some 600,000 distinct CDR3 sequences, approximately 16% of them seen only once. This material consisted of PBMCs from the stem cell graft donor, taken from the stem cell graft. The receptors here all came from a human donor who donated a stem cell graft to a child with acute myeloid leukemia. CDR3s include the opening cysteine and the closing phenylalanine or tryptophan. A D gene is named only where the DNA matches it firmly. For some rows the clone size is stated as once, few or many, or as a class when expanded; others skip it.

>TRBJ1-4|TRBV20-1|TRBD1|few
TGCAGTGCTAGAGGACAGGGGGGCCCAACTAATGAAAAACTGTTTTTT
CSARGQGGPTNEKLFF
>TRBJ2-5|TRBV20-1|.|many
TGCAGTGCTGGTTTGGGGGAGACCCAGTACTTC
CSAGLGETQYF
>TRBJ1-2|TRBV29-1|.|many
TGCAGCGTTGAAGATCTTGGCAGGGGAGTTACCTATGGCTACACCTTC
CSVEDLGRGVTYGYTF
>TRBJ2-2|TRBV2|.|.
TGTGCCAGCAAAAGGGGATCCAACACCGGGGAGCTGTTTTTT
CASKRGSNTGELFF
>TRBJ2-7|TRBV7-2|TRBD2|few
TGTGCCAGCAGCACCGGGACTAGCGGGGTCGAGCAGTACTTC
CASSTGTSGVEQYF
>TRBJ1-2|TRBV5-1|.|many
TGCGCCAGCAGCCCCCTTCAACCGCGCGGCTACACCTTC
CASSPLQPRGYTF
>TRBJ1-4|TRBV7-2|.|.
TGTGCCAGCAGCTTAGCGAAGGGAGAAAATGAAAAACTGTTTTTT
CASSLAKGENEKLFF
>TRBJ2-1|TRBV7-6|.|many
TGTGCCAGCAGCGAAGCCTACAATGAGCAGTTCTTC
CASSEAYNEQFF
>TRBJ1-1|TRBV7-2|.|many
TGTGCCAGCAGCTCCGGGGTCGTGAACACTGAAGCTTTCTTT
CASSSGVVNTEAFF
>TRBJ2-1|TRBV30|TRBD2|.
TGTGCCTGGAATCTCGGGACTAGCGGGTACAATGAGCAGTTCTTC
CAWNLGTSGYNEQFF
>TRBJ1-5|TRBV7-9|.|few
TGTGCCAGCAGCTGGATGAATCAGCCCCAGCATTTT
CASSWMNQPQHF
>TRBJ2-3|TRBV20-1|.|many
TGCAGTGCGCGAAGGGAAAACACAGATACGCAGTATTTT
CSARRENTDTQYF
>TRBJ1-1|TRBV10-1|.|many
TGCGCCAGCAGTGAGTCAGGGGGTGAAGCTTTCTTT
CASSESGGEAFF
>TRBJ2-7|TRBV20-1|.|many
TGCAGTGCTAGGGGCGAGTGGGCCGAGCAGTACTTC
CSARGEWAEQYF
>TRBJ2-7|TRBV9|.|many
TGTGCCAGCAGCGTAGGAGTAGCATACGAGCAGTACTTC
CASSVGVAYEQYF
>TRBJ1-5|TRBV5-5|.|.
TGTGCCAGCAGCTTGCGGGGCAGCGAAGGAGGTCAGCCCCAGCATTTT
CASSLRGSEGGQPQHF
>TRBJ2-5|TRBV5-1|TRBD1|few
TGCGCCAGCAGCCCGGACAGGACCGAAGAGACCCAGTACTTC
CASSPDRTEETQYF
>TRBJ1-1|TRBV12-3/TRBV12-4|.|many
TGTGCCAGCAGTTTGCAGAGGGGGAACACTGAAGCTTTCTTT
CASSLQRGNTEAFF
>TRBJ2-3|TRBV7-2|.|.
TGTGCCAGCAGCTTTGGGGGGAATTCAGATACGCAGTATTTT
CASSFGGNSDTQYF
>TRBJ2-3|TRBV15|.|many
TGTGCCACCAGCAGAGATTTGGGTGGAGATACGCAGTATTTT
CATSRDLGGDTQYF